Shown below are 2 T cell receptor beta chains from a single sample sequenced in a study of a mutant IDH1 vaccine in newly diagnosed glioma. Libraries were prepared by immunoSEQ multiplex PCR; TCRdb keeps only in-frame clonotypes and omits some of them. Among fewer than 45,000 clones, 60% to 85% were seen once, and the ten largest hold 6.3%. For these receptors, no antigen is known. Time point specified: week 23, last vaccination. Every vaccine dose comprised 300 ug of mutant IDH1 20-mer peptide plus topical imiquimod. Sequenced material: PBMCs, taken from a glioma patient whose treatment included an IDH1 peptide vaccine. The receptors stem from a woman aged 40 to 50 with glioma. Some clones in this sample may be carry-over from other donors' samples.

V and J are TRBV4-3 and TRBJ2-7, with 10 bases aligning to TRBD2. The CDR3 runs 14 residues. After removal of 2 bases from V and 6 bases from J, the junction contained 4 bases not matched to a gene. In germline, CDR1 is LGHNA, CDR2 YSLEER. The CDR3 protein is CASSQLAGATEQYF. The CDR3 region has the DNA TGCGCCAGCAGCCAACTAGCGGGAGCAACCGAGCAGTACTTC.

The chain joins TRBV6-6 to TRBJ2-4; D is unclear. The CDR3 sequence is 14 residues long. Trimming stripped 0 bases from V and 8 bases from J, with 11 bases between. Germline CDR1 reads MNHNY; CDR2 reads SVGAGI (reference sequence). The CDR3 protein is CASSYSSEVDIQYF. The CDR3 DNA is TGTGCCAGCAGTTACTCATCCGAGGTAGACATTCAGTACTTC.